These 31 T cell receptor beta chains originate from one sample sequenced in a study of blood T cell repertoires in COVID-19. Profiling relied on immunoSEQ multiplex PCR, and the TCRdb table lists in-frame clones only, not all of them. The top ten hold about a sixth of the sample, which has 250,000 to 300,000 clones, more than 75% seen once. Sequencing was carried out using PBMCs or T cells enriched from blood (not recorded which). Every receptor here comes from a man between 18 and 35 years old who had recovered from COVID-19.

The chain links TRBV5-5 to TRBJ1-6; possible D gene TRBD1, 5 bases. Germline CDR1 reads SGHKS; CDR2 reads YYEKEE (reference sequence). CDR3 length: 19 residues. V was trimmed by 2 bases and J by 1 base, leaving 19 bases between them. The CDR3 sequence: CASSFSGDRSWSYNSPLHF. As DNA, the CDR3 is TGTGCCAGCAGCTTTTCCGGAGACAGATCGTGGTCCTATAATTCACCCCTCCACTTT.

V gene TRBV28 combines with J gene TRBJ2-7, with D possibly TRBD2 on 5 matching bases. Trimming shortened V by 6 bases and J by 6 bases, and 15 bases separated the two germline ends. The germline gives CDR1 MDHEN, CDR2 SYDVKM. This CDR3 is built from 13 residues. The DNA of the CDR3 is TGTGCCAGCAGCCGACTTACGGGAATCGAGCAGTACTTC. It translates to CASSRLTGIEQYF.

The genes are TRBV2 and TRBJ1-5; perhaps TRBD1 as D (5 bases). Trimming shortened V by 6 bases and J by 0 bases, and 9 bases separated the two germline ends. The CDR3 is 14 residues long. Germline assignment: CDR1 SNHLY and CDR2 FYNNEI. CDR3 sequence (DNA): TGTGCCAGCAGCCAGACAGCTAGCAATCAGCCCCAGCATTTT. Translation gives CASSQTASNQPQHF.

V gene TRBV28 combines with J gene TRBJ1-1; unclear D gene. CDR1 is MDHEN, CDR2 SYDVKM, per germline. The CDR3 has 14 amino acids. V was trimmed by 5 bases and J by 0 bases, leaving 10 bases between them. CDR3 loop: CASSLATLNTEAFF. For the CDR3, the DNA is TGTGCCAGCAGTCTCGCCACATTGAACACTGAAGCTTTCTTT.

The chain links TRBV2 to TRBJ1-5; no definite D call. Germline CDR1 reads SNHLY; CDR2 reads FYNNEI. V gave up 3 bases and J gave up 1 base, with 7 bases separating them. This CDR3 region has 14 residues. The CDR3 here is CASSEDWSNQPQHF. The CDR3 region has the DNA TGTGCCAGCAGTGAGGACTGGAGCAATCAGCCCCAGCATTTT.

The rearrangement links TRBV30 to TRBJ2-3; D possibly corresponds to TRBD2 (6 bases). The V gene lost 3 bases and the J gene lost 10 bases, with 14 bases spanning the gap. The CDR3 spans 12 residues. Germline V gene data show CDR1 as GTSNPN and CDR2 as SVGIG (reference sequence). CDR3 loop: CAWSGGAPSQYF. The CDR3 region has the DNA TGTGCCTGGAGCGGGGGAGCCCCATCGCAGTATTTT.

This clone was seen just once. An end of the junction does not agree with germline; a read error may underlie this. The CDR3, as DNA: TGTGCCAGCAGCCTCTCGGGACTAGGGAACCCCGGGGAGCTGTTTTTT. It codes for CASSLSGLGNPGELFF. J is TRBJ2-2 and V is TRBV7-9, with 8 bases lining up with TRBD2. This CDR3 region has 16 residues. Germline V CDR1 and CDR2: SEHNR, FQNEAQ (reference sequence).

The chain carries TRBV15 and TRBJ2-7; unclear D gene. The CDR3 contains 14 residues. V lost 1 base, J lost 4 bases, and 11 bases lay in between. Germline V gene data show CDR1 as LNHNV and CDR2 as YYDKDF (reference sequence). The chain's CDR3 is CATSRGGSNYEQYF. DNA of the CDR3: TGTGCCACCAGCAGAGGAGGCTCGAATTACGAGCAGTACTTC.

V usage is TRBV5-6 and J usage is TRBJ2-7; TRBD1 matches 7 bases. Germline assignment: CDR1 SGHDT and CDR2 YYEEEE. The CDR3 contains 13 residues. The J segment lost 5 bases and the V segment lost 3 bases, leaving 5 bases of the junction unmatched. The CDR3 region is CASSSTGLNEQYF. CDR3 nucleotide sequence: TGTGCCAGCAGCTCGACAGGGTTGAACGAGCAGTACTTC.

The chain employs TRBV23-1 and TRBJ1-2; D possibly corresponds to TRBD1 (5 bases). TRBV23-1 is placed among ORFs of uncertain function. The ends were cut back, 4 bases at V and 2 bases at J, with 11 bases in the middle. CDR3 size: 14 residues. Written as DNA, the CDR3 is TGCGCCAGCAGTCCTGAACAGGTGAACTATGGCTACACCTTC. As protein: CASSPEQVNYGYTF.

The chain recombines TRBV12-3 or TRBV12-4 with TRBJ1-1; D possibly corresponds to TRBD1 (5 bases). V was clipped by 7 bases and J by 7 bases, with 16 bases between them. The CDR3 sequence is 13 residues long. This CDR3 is CASTSWGVIEAFF. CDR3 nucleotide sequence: TGTGCCAGCACTTCGTGGGGGGTGATTGAAGCTTTCTTT.

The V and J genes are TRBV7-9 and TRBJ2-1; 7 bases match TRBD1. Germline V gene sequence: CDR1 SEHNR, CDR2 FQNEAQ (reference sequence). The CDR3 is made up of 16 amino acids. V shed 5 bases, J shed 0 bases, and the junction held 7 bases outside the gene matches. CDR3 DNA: TGTGCCAGCAGCACCGGGACAGTGAGCTCCTACAATGAGCAGTTCTTC. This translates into CASSTGTVSSYNEQFF.

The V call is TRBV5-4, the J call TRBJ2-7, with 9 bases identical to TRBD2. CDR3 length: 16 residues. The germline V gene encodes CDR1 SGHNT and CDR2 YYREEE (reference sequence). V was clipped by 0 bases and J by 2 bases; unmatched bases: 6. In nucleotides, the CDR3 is TGTGCCAGCAGCTTGGGGGGGGGACTAGCTGCCTACGAGCAGTACTTC. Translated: CASSLGGGLAAYEQYF.

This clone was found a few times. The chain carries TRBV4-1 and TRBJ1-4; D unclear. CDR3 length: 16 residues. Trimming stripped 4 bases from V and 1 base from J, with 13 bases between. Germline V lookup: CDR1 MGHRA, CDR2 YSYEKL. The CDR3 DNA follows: TGCGCCAGCAGCCTCCAATTCGGGAAAACTAATGAAAAACTGTTTTTT. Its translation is CASSLQFGKTNEKLFF.

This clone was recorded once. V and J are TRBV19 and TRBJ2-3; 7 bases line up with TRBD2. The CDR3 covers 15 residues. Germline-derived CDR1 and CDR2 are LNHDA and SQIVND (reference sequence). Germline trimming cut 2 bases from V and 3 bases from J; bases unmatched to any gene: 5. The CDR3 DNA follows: TGTGCCAGTAGTATACCTTGGGGGGGAACAGATACGCAGTATTTT. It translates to CASSIPWGGTDTQYF.

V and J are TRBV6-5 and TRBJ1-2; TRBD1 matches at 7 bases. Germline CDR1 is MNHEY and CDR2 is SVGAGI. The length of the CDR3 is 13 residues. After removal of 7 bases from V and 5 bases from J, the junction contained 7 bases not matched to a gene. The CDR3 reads CASKDRSGYGYTF. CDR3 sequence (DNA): TGTGCCAGCAAGGACAGGTCGGGGTATGGCTACACCTTC.

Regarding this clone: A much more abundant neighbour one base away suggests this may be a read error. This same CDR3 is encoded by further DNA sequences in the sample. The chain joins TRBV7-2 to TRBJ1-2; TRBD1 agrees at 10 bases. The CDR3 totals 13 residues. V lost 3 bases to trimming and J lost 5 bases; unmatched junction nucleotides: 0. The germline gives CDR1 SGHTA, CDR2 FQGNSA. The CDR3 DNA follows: TGTGCCAGCAGCTTGGGACAGGGGTATGGCTACACCTTC. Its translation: CASSLGQGYGYTF.

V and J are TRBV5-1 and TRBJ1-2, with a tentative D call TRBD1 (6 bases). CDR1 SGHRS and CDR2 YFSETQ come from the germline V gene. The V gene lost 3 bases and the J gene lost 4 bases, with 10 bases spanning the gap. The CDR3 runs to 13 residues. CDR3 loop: CASSSDRFYGYTF. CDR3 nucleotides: TGCGCCAGCAGCTCCGACAGGTTCTATGGCTACACCTTC.

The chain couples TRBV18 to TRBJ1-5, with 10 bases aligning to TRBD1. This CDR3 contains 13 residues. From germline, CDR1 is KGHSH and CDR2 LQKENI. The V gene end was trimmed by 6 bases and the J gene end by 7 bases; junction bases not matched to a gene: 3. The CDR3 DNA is TGTGCCAGCTCGGGGGACAGGGGCCAGCCCCAGCATTTT. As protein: CASSGDRGQPQHF.

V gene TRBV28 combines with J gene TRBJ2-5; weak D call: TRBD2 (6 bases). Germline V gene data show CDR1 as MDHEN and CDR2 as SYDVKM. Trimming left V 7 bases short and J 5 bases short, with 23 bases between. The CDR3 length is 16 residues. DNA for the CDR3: TGTGCCAGCAACGGAGGGAGCCCCTTCAGGAGGGAGACCCAGTACTTC. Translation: CASNGGSPFRRETQYF.

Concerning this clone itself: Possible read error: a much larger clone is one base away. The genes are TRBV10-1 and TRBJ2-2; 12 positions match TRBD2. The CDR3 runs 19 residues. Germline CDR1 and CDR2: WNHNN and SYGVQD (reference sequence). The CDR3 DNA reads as TGCGCCAGCAGTAAGTCGCTCCTAGCGGGAGGGTCGAACACCGGGGAGCTGTTTTTT. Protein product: CASSKSLLAGGSNTGELFF.

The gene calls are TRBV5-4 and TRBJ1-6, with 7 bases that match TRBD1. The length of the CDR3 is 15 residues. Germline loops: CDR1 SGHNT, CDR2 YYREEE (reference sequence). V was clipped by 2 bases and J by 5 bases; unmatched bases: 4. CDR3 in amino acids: CASSFGQADNSPLHF. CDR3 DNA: TGTGCCAGCAGCTTCGGACAGGCTGATAATTCACCCCTCCACTTT. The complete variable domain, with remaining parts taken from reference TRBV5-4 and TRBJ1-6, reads ETGVTQSPTHLIKTRGQQVTLRCSSQSGHNTVSWYQQALGQGPQFIFQYYREEENGRGNFPPRFSGLQFPNYSSELNVNALELDDSALYLCASSFGQADNSPLHFGNGTRLTVT.

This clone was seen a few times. The chain's CDR3 is CASSIFGENEKLFF. CDR3 nucleotides: TGTGCCAGTAGTATCTTCGGGGAGAATGAAAAACTGTTTTTT. V gene TRBV19 combines with J gene TRBJ1-4, with D uncertain. The V and J ends lost 3 bases and 5 bases respectively, with 10 bases between them. Germline CDR1 and CDR2: LNHDA and SQIVND (reference sequence). This CDR3 is built from 14 residues.

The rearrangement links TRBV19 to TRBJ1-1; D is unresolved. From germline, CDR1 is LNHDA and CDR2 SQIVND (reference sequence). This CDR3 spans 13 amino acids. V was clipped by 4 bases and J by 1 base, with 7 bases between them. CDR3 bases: TGTGCCAGTAGTACACTATGGAACACTGAAGCTTTCTTT. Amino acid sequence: CASSTLWNTEAFF.

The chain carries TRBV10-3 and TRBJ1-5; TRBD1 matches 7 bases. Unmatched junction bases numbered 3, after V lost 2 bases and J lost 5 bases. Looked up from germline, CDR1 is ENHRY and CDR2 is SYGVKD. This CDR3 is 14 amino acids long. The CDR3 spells CAISEVGGDQPQHF. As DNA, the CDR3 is TGTGCCATCAGTGAGGTAGGGGGCGATCAGCCCCAGCATTTT.

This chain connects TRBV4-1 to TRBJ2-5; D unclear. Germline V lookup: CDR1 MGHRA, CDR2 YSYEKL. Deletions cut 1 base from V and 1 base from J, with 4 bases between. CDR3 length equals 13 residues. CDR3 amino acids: CASSQGVQETQYF. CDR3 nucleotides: TGCGCCAGCAGCCAAGGAGTCCAAGAGACCCAGTACTTC.

CDR3 coding DNA: TGTGCCAGCAGCTTCCTAGCGGGAGTGAGCGAGCAGTACTTC. Protein product: CASSFLAGVSEQYF. V gene TRBV5-8 combines with J gene TRBJ2-7; 10 positions agree with TRBD2. Germline V lookup: CDR1 SGHTS, CDR2 YDEGEE. V dropped 2 bases and J dropped 6; count of bases not matched to a gene: 5. The CDR3 sequence is 14 residues long. Full variable domain (missing parts from reference TRBV5-8 and TRBJ2-7): EAGVTQSPTHLIKTRGQQATLRCSPISGHTSVYWYQQALGLGLQFLLWYDEGEERNRGNFPPRFSGRQFPNYSSELNVNALELEDSALYLCASSFLAGVSEQYFGPGTRLTVT.

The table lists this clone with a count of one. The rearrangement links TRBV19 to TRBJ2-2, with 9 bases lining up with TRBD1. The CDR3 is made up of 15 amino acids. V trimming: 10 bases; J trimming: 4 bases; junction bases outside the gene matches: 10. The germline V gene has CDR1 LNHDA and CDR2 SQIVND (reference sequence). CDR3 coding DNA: TGTGCCACCACAGGACCACAGGGGGCCACCGGGGAGCTGTTTTTT. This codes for CATTGPQGATGELFF.

CDR3 bases: TGTGCCAGCAGCTTAGGGGGGACAAGGGAAGGGAATGGCTACACCTTC. Translating gives CASSLGGTREGNGYTF. V usage is TRBV7-9 and J usage is TRBJ1-2; D is possibly TRBD1 (6 bases). The CDR3 spans 16 residues. Trimming left V 1 base short and J 6 bases short, with 18 bases between. Looked up from germline, CDR1 is SEHNR and CDR2 is FQNEAQ (reference sequence).

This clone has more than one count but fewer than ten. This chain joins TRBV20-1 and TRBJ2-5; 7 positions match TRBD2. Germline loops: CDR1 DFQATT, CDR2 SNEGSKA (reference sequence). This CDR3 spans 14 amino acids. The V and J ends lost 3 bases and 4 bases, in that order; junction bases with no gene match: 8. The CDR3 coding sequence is TGCAGTGCTAGTACGGAGGGAGGGAGAGAGACCCAGTACTTC. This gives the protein CSASTEGGRETQYF.

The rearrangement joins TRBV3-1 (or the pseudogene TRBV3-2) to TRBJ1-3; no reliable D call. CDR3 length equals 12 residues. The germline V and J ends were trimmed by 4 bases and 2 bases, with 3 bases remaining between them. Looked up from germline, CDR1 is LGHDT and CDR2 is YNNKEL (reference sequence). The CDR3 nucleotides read TGTGCCAGCAGCCCGGCTGGAAACACCATATATTTT. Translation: CASSPAGNTIYF.